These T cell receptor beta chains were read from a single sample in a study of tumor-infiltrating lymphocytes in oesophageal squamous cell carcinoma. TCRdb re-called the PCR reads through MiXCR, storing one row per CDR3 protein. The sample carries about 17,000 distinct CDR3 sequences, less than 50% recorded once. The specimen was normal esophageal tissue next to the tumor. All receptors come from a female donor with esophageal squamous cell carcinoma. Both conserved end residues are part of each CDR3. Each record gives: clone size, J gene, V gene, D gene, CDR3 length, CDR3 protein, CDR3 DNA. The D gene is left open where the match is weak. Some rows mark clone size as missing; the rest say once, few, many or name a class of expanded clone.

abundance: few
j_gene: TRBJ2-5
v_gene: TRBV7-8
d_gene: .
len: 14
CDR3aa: CASSFGGGQETQYF
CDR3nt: TGTGCCAGCAGCTTCGGAGGGGGGCAAGAGACCCAGTACTTC

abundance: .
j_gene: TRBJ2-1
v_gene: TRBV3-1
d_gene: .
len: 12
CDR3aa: CASSILVNEQFF
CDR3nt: TGTGCCAGCAGCATACTAGTGAATGAGCAGTTCTTC

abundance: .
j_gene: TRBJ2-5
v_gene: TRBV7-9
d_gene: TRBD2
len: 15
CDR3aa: CASSLRLAGQETQYF
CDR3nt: TGTGCCAGCAGCTTAAGATTAGCGGGGCAAGAGACCCAGTACTTC

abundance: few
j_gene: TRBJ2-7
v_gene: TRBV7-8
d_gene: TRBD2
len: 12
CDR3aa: CASSIAGDEQYF
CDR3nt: TGTGCCAGCAGCATAGCGGGAGACGAGCAGTACTTC

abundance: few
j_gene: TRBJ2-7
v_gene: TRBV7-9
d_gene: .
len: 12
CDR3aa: CASSSLRYEQYF
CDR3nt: TGTGCCAGCAGCTCACTGCGGTACGAGCAGTACTTC

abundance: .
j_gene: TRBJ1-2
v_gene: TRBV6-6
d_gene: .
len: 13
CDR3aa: CASPGRTNYGYTF
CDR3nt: TGTGCCAGCCCGGGACGGACGAACTATGGCTACACCTTC

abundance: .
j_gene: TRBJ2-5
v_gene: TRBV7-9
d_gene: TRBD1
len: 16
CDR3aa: CASSPGTGGLRETQYF
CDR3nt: TGTGCCAGCAGCCCCGGGACAGGGGGACTGAGGGAGACCCAGTACTTC

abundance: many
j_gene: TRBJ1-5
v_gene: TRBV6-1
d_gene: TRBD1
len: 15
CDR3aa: CASTLRGGKNQPQHF
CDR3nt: TGTGCCAGCACCCTCAGGGGGGGGAAGAATCAGCCCCAGCATTTT

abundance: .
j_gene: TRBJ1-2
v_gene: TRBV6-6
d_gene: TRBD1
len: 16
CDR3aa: CASSYSPSGGYYGYTF
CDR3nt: TGTGCCAGCAGTTACTCCCCTTCAGGGGGTTACTATGGCTACACCTTC

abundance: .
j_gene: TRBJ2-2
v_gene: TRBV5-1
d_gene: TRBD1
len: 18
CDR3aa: CASSSLPWTGMNTGELFF
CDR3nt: TGCGCCAGCAGCTCACTCCCCTGGACAGGGATGAATACCGGGGAGCTGTTTTTT

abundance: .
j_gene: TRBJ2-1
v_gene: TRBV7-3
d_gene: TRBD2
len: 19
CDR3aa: CASSFLAGGPLSSYNEQFF
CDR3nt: TGTGCCAGCAGCTTCTTAGCGGGAGGGCCGTTGAGCTCCTACAATGAGCAGTTCTTC

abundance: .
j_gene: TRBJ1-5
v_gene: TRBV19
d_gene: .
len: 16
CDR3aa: CASSIRGRVLNQPQHF
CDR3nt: TGTGCCAGTAGTATAAGGGGGAGGGTCCTCAATCAGCCCCAGCATTTT

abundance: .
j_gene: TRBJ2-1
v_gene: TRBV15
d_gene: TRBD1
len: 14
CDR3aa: CATRTGVTYNEQFF
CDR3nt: TGTGCCACCCGGACAGGGGTCACCTACAATGAGCAGTTCTTC

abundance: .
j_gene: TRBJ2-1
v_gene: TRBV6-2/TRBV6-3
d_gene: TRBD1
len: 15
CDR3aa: CASSEGQAGRNEQFF
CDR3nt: TGTGCCAGCAGTGAAGGACAGGCCGGTAGAAATGAGCAGTTCTTC

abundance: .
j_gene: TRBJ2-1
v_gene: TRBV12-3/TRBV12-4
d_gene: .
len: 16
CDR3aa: CASSHGGRGAGNEQFF
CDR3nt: TGTGCCAGCAGCCATGGAGGGAGGGGGGCCGGCAATGAGCAGTTCTTC

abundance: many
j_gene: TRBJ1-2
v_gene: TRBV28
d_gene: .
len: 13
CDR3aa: CASSVLTPESYTF
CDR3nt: TGTGCCAGCAGTGTCTTGACCCCCGAGAGCTACACCTTC

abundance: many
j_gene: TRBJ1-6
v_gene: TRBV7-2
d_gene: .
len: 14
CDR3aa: CASSSDSYNSPLHF
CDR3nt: TGTGCCAGCAGCTCGGACAGTTATAATTCACCCCTCCACTTT

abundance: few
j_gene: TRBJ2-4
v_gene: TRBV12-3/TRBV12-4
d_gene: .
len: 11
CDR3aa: CASSQQRGQYF
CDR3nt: TGTGCCAGCAGCCAGCAAAGGGGCCAGTACTTC

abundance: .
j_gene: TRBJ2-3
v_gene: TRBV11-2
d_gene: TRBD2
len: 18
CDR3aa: CASSLLAGGPDLTDTQYF
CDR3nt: TGTGCCAGCAGCTTGCTAGCGGGAGGGCCAGACCTCACAGATACGCAGTATTTT

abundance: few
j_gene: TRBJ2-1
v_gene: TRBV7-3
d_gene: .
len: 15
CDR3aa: CASSLTVSSYNEQFF
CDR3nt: TGTGCCAGCAGCTTAACTGTAAGCTCCTACAATGAGCAGTTCTTC

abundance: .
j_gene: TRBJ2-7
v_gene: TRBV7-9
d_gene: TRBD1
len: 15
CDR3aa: CASSSGQGDYNEQYF
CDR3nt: TGTGCCAGCAGCTCGGGACAGGGAGACTACAATGAGCAGTACTTC

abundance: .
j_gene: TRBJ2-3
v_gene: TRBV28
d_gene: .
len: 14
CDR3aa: CASSPHSGDDTQYF
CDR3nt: TGTGCCAGCAGCCCCCACTCGGGAGATGATACGCAGTATTTT

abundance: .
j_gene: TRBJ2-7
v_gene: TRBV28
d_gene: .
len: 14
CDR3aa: CASSYRTGSYEQYF
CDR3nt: TGTGCCAGCAGTTATCGGACGGGTTCCTACGAGCAGTACTTC

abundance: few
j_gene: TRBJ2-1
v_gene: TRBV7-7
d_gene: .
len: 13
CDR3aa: CASSAGTYNEQFF
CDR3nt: TGTGCTAGCAGCGCCGGGACTTACAATGAGCAGTTCTTC

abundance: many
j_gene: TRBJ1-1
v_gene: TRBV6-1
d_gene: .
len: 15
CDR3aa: CASSDGWGGDTEAFF
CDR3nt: TGTGCCAGCAGTGACGGATGGGGGGGGGACACTGAAGCTTTCTTT

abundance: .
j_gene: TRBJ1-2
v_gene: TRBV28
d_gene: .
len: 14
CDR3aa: CASSFNRRSYGYTF
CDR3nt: TGTGCCAGCAGTTTTAACAGACGTAGCTATGGCTACACCTTC

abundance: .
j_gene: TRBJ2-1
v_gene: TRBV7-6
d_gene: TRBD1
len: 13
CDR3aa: CASSLGDSNEQFF
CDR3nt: TGTGCCAGCAGCTTAGGGGACAGCAATGAGCAGTTCTTC

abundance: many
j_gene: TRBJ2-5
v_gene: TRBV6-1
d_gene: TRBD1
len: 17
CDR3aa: CASQKGQGFKWLETQYF
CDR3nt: TGTGCCAGCCAAAAAGGACAGGGATTCAAGTGGTTAGAGACCCAGTACTTC

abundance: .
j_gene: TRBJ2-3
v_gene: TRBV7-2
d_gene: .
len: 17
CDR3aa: CASSLASGSTITDTQYF
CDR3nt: TGTGCCAGCAGCTTAGCGTCCGGCTCCACAATCACAGATACGCAGTATTTT